Here is one T cell receptor beta chain with its context. No antigen is known for it. The method was immunoSEQ multiplex PCR; TCRdb's version includes in-frame clones alone and lacks a portion of them. The table shows more than 30,000 clones, with 80% to 90% occurring only once. These data are taken from a study of T cells in localized non-small cell lung cancer. General study points: Heterogeneity within the tumor remains possible, as just one region underwent sequencing.

V lost 3 bases and J lost 1, with 26 bases in between. Germline CDR1 is SGDLS and CDR2 is YYNGEE. CDR3 length equals 20 residues. Here the sequenced sample was peripheral blood, taken before any cancer treatment. This rearrangement joins TRBV9 to TRBJ1-3; tentative D call: TRBD1 (5 bases). The clonotype was recovered from a male donor aged 60 or over with stage III lung adenocarcinoma. CDR3 residues: CASSAPSQVEGYYSGNTIYF. The CDR3, as DNA: TGTGCCAGCAGCGCCCCGAGCCAGGTCGAGGGGTACTATTCTGGAAACACCATATATTTT.